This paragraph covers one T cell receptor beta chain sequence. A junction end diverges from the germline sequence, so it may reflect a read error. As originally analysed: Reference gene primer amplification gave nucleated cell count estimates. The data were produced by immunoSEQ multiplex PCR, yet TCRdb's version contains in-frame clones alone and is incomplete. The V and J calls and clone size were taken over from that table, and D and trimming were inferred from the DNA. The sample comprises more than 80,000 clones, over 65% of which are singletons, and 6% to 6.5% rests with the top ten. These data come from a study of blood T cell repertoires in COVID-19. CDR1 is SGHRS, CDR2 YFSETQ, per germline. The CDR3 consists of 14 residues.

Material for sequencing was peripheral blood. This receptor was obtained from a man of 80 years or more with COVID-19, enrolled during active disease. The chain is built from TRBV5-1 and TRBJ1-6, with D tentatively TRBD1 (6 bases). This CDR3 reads CASTLGGSWSPLHF. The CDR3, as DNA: TGCGCCAGCACCTTGGGGGGCTCTTGGTCACCCCTCCACTTT.